The rows below give T cell receptor beta chains drawn from one sample of a study of regulatory T cells in long-lasting Graves disease. TCRdb used MiXCR to reprocess the multiplex PCR reads, holding one entry per CDR3 protein. The table has 400,000 to 500,000 distinct CDR3 sequences, about 17% seen once. These records were also assigned to another study, of T cells in Graves' hyperthyroidism and ophthalmopathy.

The sequenced sample was peripheral blood mononuclear cells (PBMCs), obtained at new diagnosis, from a patient treated with antithyroid drugs. These TCRs come from a woman aged 30 to 39 with Graves disease. CDR3s include the opening cysteine and the closing phenylalanine or tryptophan. Each record gives: J gene, D gene, CDR3 length, clone size, V gene, CDR3 protein, CDR3 DNA. A D gene is named only where the DNA matches it firmly. Some rows have no size entry. The others give once, few or many, or a class for an expanded clone.

TRBJ2-7 | TRBD1 | 13 | many | TRBV11-2 | CASSRDRRYEQYF | TGTGCCAGCAGCCGGGACAGGCGCTACGAGCAGTACTTC
TRBJ2-7 | TRBD2 | 13 | - | TRBV4-1 | CTSSGVNFYEQYF | TGCACCAGCAGCGGGGTAAATTTCTACGAGCAGTACTTC
TRBJ2-1 | TRBD1 | 14 | many | TRBV10-3 | CAISDRDRYNEQFF | TGTGCCATCAGTGATCGGGACAGGTACAATGAGCAGTTCTTC
TRBJ2-1 | - | 16 | few | TRBV6-5 | CASSYGRAGVYNEQFF | TGTGCCAGCAGTTACGGCCGGGCAGGGGTTTACAATGAGCAGTTCTTC
TRBJ2-2 | TRBD2 | 19 | many | TRBV28 | CASSSSLRASGIDTGELFF | TGTGCCAGCAGTTCATCCCTTCGGGCTAGCGGGATTGACACCGGGGAGCTGTTTTTT
TRBJ2-7 | - | 15 | few | TRBV19 | CASSRKPKAPYEQYF | TGTGCCAGTAGCCGTAAACCCAAGGCCCCCTACGAGCAGTACTTC
TRBJ2-3 | - | 16 | many | TRBV11-2 | CASSQIRLSLADTQYF | TGTGCCAGCAGCCAGATAAGACTGTCACTGGCAGATACGCAGTATTTT
TRBJ2-6 | - | 15 | many | TRBV7-8 | CASSLATSGANVLTF | TGTGCCAGCAGCTTAGCGACCTCTGGGGCCAACGTCCTGACTTTC
TRBJ1-1 | - | 14 | few | TRBV5-4 | CASSWAGLDTEAFF | TGTGCCAGCAGCTGGGCCGGGCTGGACACTGAAGCTTTCTTT
TRBJ1-5 | - | 14 | few | TRBV2 | CASTQGQSNQPQHF | TGTGCCAGCACTCAGGGGCAAAGCAATCAGCCCCAGCATTTT
TRBJ1-2 | - | 14 | - | TRBV4-3 | CASSQDRVRYGYTF | TGCGCCAGCAGCCAAGACAGGGTCCGCTATGGCTACACCTTC
TRBJ1-1 | - | 9 | many | TRBV6-2/TRBV6-3 | CASGREAFF | TGTGCCAGCGGCCGAGAAGCTTTCTTT
TRBJ2-2 | TRBD2 | 17 | - | TRBV6-1 | CASSRAGGIGNTGELFF | TGTGCCAGCAGTCGAGCGGGAGGGATTGGAAACACCGGGGAGCTGTTTTTT
TRBJ2-5 | TRBD2 | 15 | many | TRBV6-2/TRBV6-3 | CASSYTGAGGETQYF | TGTGCCAGCAGTTACACGGGAGCGGGAGGTGAGACCCAGTACTTC
TRBJ2-7 | - | 17 | many | TRBV11-2 | CASSLGGLDTYSYEQYF | TGTGCCAGCAGCTTAGGAGGGCTGGACACCTACTCCTACGAGCAGTACTTC
TRBJ2-1 | TRBD1 | 13 | many | TRBV7-3 | CASSSTGGNEQFF | TGTGCCAGCAGCTCGACAGGGGGCAATGAGCAGTTCTTC
TRBJ1-1 | - | 15 | many | TRBV7-6 | CASSLEGHIGAEAFF | TGTGCCAGCAGCTTAGAGGGACATATTGGCGCTGAAGCTTTCTTT
TRBJ2-2 | TRBD2 | 16 | many | TRBV19 | CASKEERGSNTGELFF | TGTGCCAGTAAGGAAGAGCGGGGCTCGAACACCGGGGAGCTGTTTTTT
TRBJ2-6 | - | 16 | few | TRBV9 | CASSVATGYGANVLTF | TGTGCCAGCAGCGTAGCAACAGGGTACGGGGCCAACGTCCTGACTTTC
TRBJ2-3 | TRBD2 | 18 | - | TRBV5-1 | CASSLVAGGPLGTDTQYF | TGCGCCAGCAGCTTGGTAGCGGGAGGGCCCTTGGGCACAGATACGCAGTATTTT
TRBJ2-7 | TRBD1 | 15 | many | TRBV6-5 | CASSYGPPGQDRALF | TGTGCCAGCAGTTACGGACCCCCGGGTCAGGACAGGGCGTTGTTC
TRBJ2-3 | - | 14 | many | TRBV7-2 | CASSLTGDTDTQYF | TGTGCCAGCAGCTTAACGGGCGATACAGATACGCAGTATTTT
TRBJ2-1 | - | 14 | few | TRBV10-3 | CAISEGSSYNEQFF | TGTGCCATCAGTGAGGGAAGCTCCTACAATGAGCAGTTCTTC
TRBJ1-3 | TRBD1 | 18 | - | TRBV3-1 | CASSQMDRGGFSGNTIYF | TGTGCCAGCAGCCAAATGGACAGGGGGGGGTTCTCTGGAAACACCATATATTTT
TRBJ2-5 | - | 15 | many | TRBV6-1 | CASSGEQGSEETQYF | TGTGCCAGCAGTGGAGAACAGGGTTCAGAAGAGACCCAGTACTTC